The next 18 T cell receptor beta chains were all read from a single sample in a study of beta chain features in type 1 diabetes. Expressed TCRB transcripts were sequenced because the entire RNA isolate underwent reverse transcription. TCRdb's copy holds only in-frame clones and misses some; the assay was immunoSEQ multiplex PCR. The table records more than 300,000 clones, roughly an eighth of them present only once. Sequencing was carried out using naive CD4+ T cells from blood. Receptor source: a man between 18 and 35 years old in good health.

V gene TRBV28 combines with J gene TRBJ2-6; a possible D gene is TRBD1 (5 bases). Per the germline V gene, CDR1 is MDHEN and CDR2 is SYDVKM. V lost 8 bases, J lost 0 bases, and 11 bases lay in between. The CDR3 covers 15 residues. The CDR3 bases are TGTGCCAGCTCTAAGGGGCCCTCTGGGGCCAACGTCCTGACTTTC. It yields the protein CASSKGPSGANVLTF.

The table lists this clone with a few counts. V is TRBV25-1 and J is TRBJ2-3; 10 bases are shared with TRBD2. The CDR3 contains 13 residues. V was clipped by 7 bases and J by 4 bases; unmatched bases: 2. Per germline, CDR1 MGHDK and CDR2 SYGVNS. In DNA form, the CDR3 reads TGTGCCAGCAACCTAGCGGGAGCAGATACGCAGTATTTT. Translation: CASNLAGADTQYF.

In this sample, this clone turned up a few times. The CDR3, as DNA: TGTGCCAGCAGCTTAGAGTCTGCGACGGGACAGCCCCAGCATTTT. This encodes CASSLESATGQPQHF. This rearrangement joins TRBV7-9 to TRBJ1-5; D ambiguous. V shed 1 base and J shed 7 bases, with 14 bases lying between them. CDR3 length equals 15 residues. The germline gives CDR1 SEHNR, CDR2 FQNEAQ (reference sequence).

This clone was observed a handful of times. The chain links TRBV29-1 to TRBJ2-3; tentatively, D is TRBD1 (5 bases). Trimming took 3 bases from V and 6 from J, leaving 10 bases between them. CDR3 length: 12 residues. Germline V gene data show CDR1 as SQVTM and CDR2 as ANQGSEA. This CDR3 is CSVDRERDTQYF. Written as DNA, the CDR3 is TGCAGCGTTGACAGGGAAAGGGATACGCAGTATTTT.

CDR3 region: CASSLDGNEQFF. CDR3 nucleotide sequence: TGCGCCAGCAGCTTGGACGGCAATGAGCAGTTCTTC. This chain uses TRBV5-1 with TRBJ2-1; D is uncertain. V was trimmed by 0 bases and J by 6 bases, leaving 4 bases between them. Germline-derived CDR1 and CDR2 are SGHRS and YFSETQ. CDR3 length: 12 amino acids. The full variable domain, rest sourced from reference TRBV5-1 and TRBJ2-1, is KAGVTQTPRYLIKTRGQQVTLSCSPISGHRSVSWYQQTPGQGLQFLFEYFSETQRNKGNFPGRFSGRQFSNSRSEMNVSTLELGDSALYLCASSLDGNEQFFGPGTRLTVL.

The chain couples TRBV7-2 to TRBJ2-7; no definite D call. The J call may be wrong; the DNA end is better matched by TRBJ2-1. Looked up from germline, CDR1 is SGHTA and CDR2 is FQGNSA. The CDR3 has 13 residues. CDR3: CASSPTRYNEQFF. CDR3 DNA sequence: TGTGCCAGCAGCCCAACGCGGTACAATGAGCAGTTCTTC.

This clone was found a few times. Within the sample, other DNA sequences also encode this same CDR3. The chain links TRBV9 to TRBJ1-2, with 9 bases that match TRBD1. V shed 2 bases, J shed 2 bases, and the junction held 1 base outside the gene matches. Per germline, CDR1 SGDLS and CDR2 YYNGEE. The CDR3 runs to 14 residues. In DNA, the CDR3 is TGTGCCAGCAGCGTGGGACAGGGCAACTATGGCTACACCTTC. Its protein is CASSVGQGNYGYTF.

This clone was seen more than once but under ten times. The chain uses TRBV6-6 and TRBJ2-7, with 7 bases fitting TRBD1. The junction had 10 bases not matched to a gene; V was cut back by 5 bases and J by 0 bases. The CDR3 consists of 16 residues. Germline CDR1 is MNHNY and CDR2 is SVGAGI (reference sequence). CDR3 region: CASSTTRQGTSYEQYF. In nucleotides, the CDR3 is TGTGCCAGCAGTACAACCCGACAGGGCACCTCCTACGAGCAGTACTTC.

This clone showed up just a few times. The chain has TRBV5-1 and TRBJ2-3, with TRBD1 identical over 9 bases. Germline V lookup: CDR1 SGHRS, CDR2 YFSETQ. The V gene end was trimmed by 4 bases and the J gene end by 1 base; junction bases not matched to a gene: 7. The CDR3 extends over 16 amino acids. The CDR3 reads CASSPSTGGGTDTQYF. As DNA, the CDR3 is TGCGCCAGCAGCCCTTCGACAGGGGGTGGCACAGATACGCAGTATTTT. Using reference TRBV5-1 and TRBJ2-3 for the parts outside the CDR3, the full variable domain is KAGVTQTPRYLIKTRGQQVTLSCSPISGHRSVSWYQQTPGQGLQFLFEYFSETQRNKGNFPGRFSGRQFSNSRSEMNVSTLELGDSALYLCASSPSTGGGTDTQYFGPGTRLTVL.

The chain has TRBV23-1 and TRBJ2-7; the D is unclear. TRBV23-1 is flagged as an ORF with uncertain function. CDR3 length equals 15 residues. Trimming shortened V by 0 bases and J by 3 bases, and 12 bases separated the two germline ends. Here the CDR3 DNA reads TGCGCCAGCAGTCAATCATGTCTACCGCGCTACGAGCAGTACTTC. Protein product: CASSQSCLPRYEQYF.

This clone showed up just a few times. The chain joins TRBV28 to TRBJ1-4; tentative D call: TRBD1 (6 bases). There are 14 residues in the CDR3. The V end was cut by 3 bases, the J end by 5 bases, with 10 bases between. Germline-derived CDR1 and CDR2 are MDHEN and SYDVKM. The CDR3 DNA reads as TGTGCCAGCAGTTTCGGGGGGCGAAATGAAAAACTGTTTTTT. Translating gives CASSFGGRNEKLFF. The full variable domain, in which reference TRBV28 and TRBJ1-4 provide the parts outside the CDR3, is DVKVTQSSRYLVKRTGEKVFLECVQDMDHENMFWYRQDPGLGLRLIYFSYDVKMKEKGDIPEGYSVSREKKERFSLILESASTNQTSMYLCASSFGGRNEKLFFGSGTQLSVL.

This sequence joins TRBV25-1 and TRBJ2-7; 8 nucleotides match TRBD1. The CDR3 runs to 14 residues. The V and J ends lost 8 bases and 1 base, in that order; junction bases with no gene match: 7. Germline V lookup: CDR1 MGHDK, CDR2 SYGVNS. The DNA of the CDR3 is TGTGCCAGCGGAGCCGGACAGGGATCCTACGAGCAGTACTTC. It encodes CASGAGQGSYEQYF.

This clone was recorded a few times. V is TRBV30 and J is TRBJ2-7, with 9 bases lining up with TRBD1. The germline V gene has CDR1 GTSNPN and CDR2 SVGIG (reference sequence). The trim removed 3 bases at V and 6 bases at J, leaving 9 bases unmatched. CDR3 size: 14 residues. In DNA form, the CDR3 reads TGTGCCTGGAGACCGGGACAGGGCTTCTCCGAGCAGTACTTC. Translating it yields CAWRPGQGFSEQYF. The variable domain in full, with the rest retrieved from reference TRBV30 and TRBJ2-7, is SQTIHQWPATLVQPVGSPLSLECTVEGTSNPNLYWYRQAAGRGLQLLFYSVGIGQISSEVPQNLSASRPQDRQFILSSKKLLLSDSGFYLCAWRPGQGFSEQYFGPGTRLTVT.

This chain joins TRBV19 and TRBJ2-5; D may be TRBD1 (6 bases). Germline assignment: CDR1 LNHDA and CDR2 SQIVND (reference sequence). V shed 4 bases and J shed 3 bases, with 9 bases lying between them. The length of the CDR3 is 13 residues. CDR3: CASSTHREETQYF. For the CDR3, the DNA is TGTGCCAGTAGTACCCACAGGGAAGAGACCCAGTACTTC.

The chain carries TRBV19 and TRBJ1-5; perhaps TRBD1 as D (6 bases). Trimming took off 8 bases at V and 4 bases at J, with 15 bases between the two ends. Germline values: CDR1 LNHDA, CDR2 SQIVND (reference sequence). CDR3 size: 14 residues. CDR3 in amino acids: CASRTSDRNQPQHF. CDR3 DNA: TGTGCCAGTCGGACCAGCGACAGGAATCAGCCCCAGCATTTT. The full variable domain, rest sourced from reference TRBV19 and TRBJ1-5, is DGGITQSPKYLFRKEGQNVTLSCEQNLNHDAMYWYRQDPGQGLRLIYYSQIVNDFQKGDIAEGYSVSREKKESFPLTVTSAQKNPTAFYLCASRTSDRNQPQHFGDGTRLSIL.

The chain has TRBV7-9 and TRBJ2-3; 8 positions agree with TRBD2. CDR1 SEHNR and CDR2 FQNEAQ come from the germline V gene (reference sequence). V shed 3 bases, J shed 1 base, and the junction held 0 bases outside the gene matches. CDR3 length: 14 amino acids. CDR3 loop: CASSFSGGTDTQYF. The CDR3 region has the DNA TGTGCCAGCAGCTTTAGCGGGGGCACAGATACGCAGTATTTT.

V usage is TRBV19 and J usage is TRBJ1-1, with TRBD1 matching 8 bases. The CDR3 runs to 13 residues. Germline CDR1 is LNHDA and CDR2 is SQIVND (reference sequence). Germline trimming cut 9 bases from V and 1 base from J; bases unmatched to any gene: 4. The chain's CDR3 is CASRGLENTEAFF. The CDR3 DNA sequence: TGTGCCAGCAGGGGGCTTGAGAACACTGAAGCTTTCTTT.

In its sample, this clone was seen a few times. The chain employs TRBV30 and TRBJ1-6; D uncertain. The V gene lost 5 bases and the J gene lost 9 bases, with 11 bases spanning the gap. The CDR3 is 12 residues long. The germline V gene has CDR1 GTSNPN and CDR2 SVGIG (reference sequence). The chain's CDR3 is CAWGREGSPLHF. CDR3 DNA: TGTGCCTGGGGAAGGGAGGGTTCACCCCTCCACTTT.